This entry concerns a single T cell receptor (beta chain). Its antigen is not known. The sample belongs to a study of T-cell memory formation after mild COVID-19. For the study at large: TCR clusters showed largely donor specificity. General study findings and limits: The finding that pre-infection memory included some responding clones suggested that cross-reactive memory joined.

Trimming pared 5 bases from V and 7 bases from J, leaving 18 bases between. CDR3 size: 15 residues. Germline values: CDR1 SGHTA, CDR2 FQGNSA. Sample barcodes and UMIs were carried by the TCR alpha and TCR beta cDNA libraries that 5'RACE generated with constant-segment primers. TCRdb reprocessed the 5' RACE reads via MiXCR and lists one record per CDR3 protein. The repertoire consists of approximately 440,000 distinct CDR3 sequences, with 20% occurring once and the leading ten covering around 8.4%. The source is an adult woman who had mild COVID-19 (a few samples of this study predate the infection). Cell type and time point are not known. The chain employs TRBV7-2 and TRBJ1-5; weak D call: TRBD1 (6 bases). The sequenced material came from PBMCs or a T cell subset sorted from them (not recorded which). The CDR3 sequence: CASSGRTKGGQPQHF. CDR3 nucleotide sequence: TGTGCCAGCAGCGGACGGACAAAGGGGGGGCAGCCCCAGCATTTT.